This TCR beta chain comes out of a study of T cells after yellow fever vaccination. V was clipped by 2 bases and J by 13 bases, with 20 bases between them. Germline V gene data show CDR1 as MNHEY and CDR2 as SVGEGT. There are 14 residues in the CDR3. TCRdb processed the 5' RACE reads anew with MiXCR; each CDR3 protein has one entry. The sample carries hundreds of thousands of distinct CDR3 sequences, roughly 3.5% recorded once. This clonotype was picked up many times. This receptor was obtained from a man between 18 and 35 years old who received the YFV17D yellow fever vaccine. J is TRBJ1-2 and V is TRBV6-2 or TRBV6-3; D call uncertain. Sample: PBMCs, taken on the day of the yellow fever booster vaccination. CDR3 residues: CASSYTGVLPPSTF. DNA for the CDR3: TGTGCCAGCAGTTACACGGGAGTCCTTCCACCAAGCACCTTC.